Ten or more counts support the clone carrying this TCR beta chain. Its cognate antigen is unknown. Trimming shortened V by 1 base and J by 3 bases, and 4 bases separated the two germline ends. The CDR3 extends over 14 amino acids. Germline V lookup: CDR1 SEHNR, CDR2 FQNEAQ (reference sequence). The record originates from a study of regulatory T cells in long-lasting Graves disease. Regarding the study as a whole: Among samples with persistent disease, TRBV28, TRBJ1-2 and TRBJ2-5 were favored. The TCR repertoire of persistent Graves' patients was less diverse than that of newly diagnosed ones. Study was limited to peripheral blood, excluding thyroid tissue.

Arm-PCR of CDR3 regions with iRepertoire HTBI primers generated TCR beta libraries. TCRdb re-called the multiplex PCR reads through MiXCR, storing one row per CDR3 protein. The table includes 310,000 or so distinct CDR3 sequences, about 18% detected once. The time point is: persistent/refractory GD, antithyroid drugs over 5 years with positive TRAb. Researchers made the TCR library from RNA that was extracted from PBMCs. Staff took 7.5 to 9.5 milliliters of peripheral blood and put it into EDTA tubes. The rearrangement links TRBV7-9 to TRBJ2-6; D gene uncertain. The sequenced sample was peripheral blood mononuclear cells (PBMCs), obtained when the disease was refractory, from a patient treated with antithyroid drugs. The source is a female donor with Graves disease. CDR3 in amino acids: CASSLGHGANVLTF. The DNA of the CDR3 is TGTGCCAGCAGCTTAGGGCATGGGGCCAACGTCCTGACTTTC.